The 30 T cell receptor beta chains listed next were all sequenced from one sample in a study of T cells of healthy individuals. TCRdb redid the calling of the 5' RACE reads with MiXCR, one entry per CDR3 protein. The sample lists 53,000 or so distinct CDR3 sequences, approximately 14% seen once, with 15% to 20% in the top ten. These receptor sequences come from a human donor in good health.

For this clonotype: A much more abundant neighbour one base away suggests this may be a read error. J is TRBJ1-1 and V is TRBV5-6, with 7 nucleotides matching TRBD1. CDR3 length equals 16 residues. The ends lost 3 bases at V and 5 bases at J; junction bases unmatched: 13. Germline V gene data show CDR1 as SGHDT and CDR2 as YYEEEE. The CDR3 loop is CASSWTGLRRGTEAFF. CDR3 nucleotide sequence: TGTGCCAGCAGCTGGACAGGCCTGCGGAGGGGGACTGAAGCTTTCTTT.

There are many counts of this clonotype. This sequence joins TRBV20-1 and TRBJ2-5; 9 nucleotides agree with TRBD1. This CDR3 is built from 14 residues. The junction had 9 bases not matched to a gene; V was cut back by 5 bases and J by 5 bases. Germline V gene lookup returns CDR1 DFQATT and CDR2 SNEGSKA (reference sequence). The CDR3 sequence is CSADRDRVGETQYF. The CDR3 DNA reads TGCAGTGCTGACCGGGACAGGGTTGGGGAGACCCAGTACTTC.

This clonotype has at least ten counts. The chain is built from TRBV20-1 and TRBJ2-5, with 13 bases fitting TRBD2. Germline assignment: CDR1 DFQATT and CDR2 SNEGSKA (reference sequence). J lost 4 bases, V lost 7 bases, and 0 bases had no gene match. The CDR3 totals 12 residues. CDR3 loop: CSGLAGGETQYF. For the CDR3, the DNA is TGCAGTGGACTAGCGGGGGGAGAGACCCAGTACTTC.

V gene TRBV18 combines with J gene TRBJ1-1, with a possible D match to TRBD1 (5 bases). The CDR3 runs to 14 residues. CDR1 is KGHSH and CDR2 is LQKENI in the germline V gene. V lost 4 bases and J 1 base, leaving 10 bases between the germline ends. The CDR3 loop is CASSHRDPNTEAFF. For the CDR3, the DNA is TGTGCCAGCTCACACCGGGACCCGAACACTGAAGCTTTCTTT.

This clonotype was found a few times. CDR3 nucleotides: TGTGCTAGTGGTTTGGTAGAGAGGGTCACTGGCTACACCTTC. Translated, it gives CASGLVERVTGYTF. The chain couples TRBV12-5 to TRBJ1-2; D not certain. Trimming removed 0 bases at V and 7 bases at J, with 12 bases between. The CDR3 extends over 14 amino acids. The germline gives CDR1 LGHNT, CDR2 FRNRAP.

The chain is built from TRBV5-4 and TRBJ2-3, with D maybe TRBD2 (5 bases). This CDR3 is built from 16 residues. The ends were cut back, 4 bases at V and 2 bases at J, with 17 bases in the middle. Germline loops: CDR1 SGHNT, CDR2 YYREEE (reference sequence). CDR3 sequence: CASSLTGSLTTDTQYF. CDR3 sequence (DNA): TGTGCCAGCAGCCTGACGGGGAGCCTTACCACAGATACGCAGTATTTT.

This clonotype was detected a few times. This chain connects TRBV5-1 to TRBJ2-3, with D perhaps TRBD1 (8 bases). CDR1 and CDR2 from the germline V gene are SGHRS and YFSETQ. V lost 2 bases and J 2 bases, leaving 12 bases between the germline ends. The CDR3 sequence is 15 residues long. CDR3 region: CASSLQGGSTDTQYF. CDR3 DNA: TGCGCCAGCAGCTTACAGGGGGGGTCCACAGATACGCAGTATTTT.

The chain combines TRBV5-6 with TRBJ2-7; 8 bases line up with TRBD1. Germline loops: CDR1 SGHDT, CDR2 YYEEEE. The CDR3 totals 18 residues. After removal of 4 bases from V and 6 bases from J, the junction contained 21 bases not matched to a gene. The DNA of the CDR3 is TGTGCCAGCAGCCGCCTGGAGGGACAGGTGACTAGTAAGGGCGAGCAGTACTTC. As protein: CASSRLEGQVTSKGEQYF.

The chain uses TRBV29-1 and TRBJ2-7; D may be TRBD1 (6 bases). The length of the CDR3 is 14 residues. Trimming stripped 4 bases from V and 0 bases from J, with 13 bases between. From germline, CDR1 is SQVTM and CDR2 ANQGSEA. The CDR3 DNA reads TGCAGCGTTGGAGGGGACACCTACTCCTACGAGCAGTACTTC. Amino acid sequence: CSVGGDTYSYEQYF.

This sequence joins TRBV5-6 and TRBJ2-5; 8 bases map to TRBD2. The CDR3 covers 15 residues. CDR1 is SGHDT, CDR2 YYEEEE, per germline. The junction had 7 bases not matched to a gene; V was cut back by 4 bases and J by 2 bases. CDR3 nucleotide sequence: TGTGCCAGCAGCACCCTGGGGACTAGTCAAGAGACCCAGTACTTC. Protein sequence: CASSTLGTSQETQYF.

This clonotype was picked up many times. V gene TRBV6-5 combines with J gene TRBJ2-5, with 9 bases identical to TRBD2. V lost 5 bases, J lost 2 bases, and 6 bases stayed unmatched. Germline V lookup: CDR1 MNHEY, CDR2 SVGAGI. CDR3 length: 15 residues. In DNA, the CDR3 is TGTGCCAGCAGTCCTCAGACTAGCGGACAAGAGACCCAGTACTTC. This gives the protein CASSPQTSGQETQYF.

This clonotype was detected only a few times. This rearrangement joins TRBV7-2 to TRBJ2-5, with D perhaps matching TRBD1 (5 bases). The V end lost 5 bases, the J end lost 4 bases, and 17 bases lay between the germline ends. The CDR3 runs 15 residues. Germline CDR1 reads SGHTA; CDR2 reads FQGNSA. The CDR3 DNA reads TGTGCCAGCAGCGATCGCGGAAGGGGCTCAGAGACCCAGTACTTC. Translating gives CASSDRGRGSETQYF.

The CDR3 DNA sequence: TGTGCCAGTAGTCGTAGCGGGGAAGAGACCCAGTACTTC. Amino acids: CASSRSGEETQYF. This chain joins TRBV19 and TRBJ2-5, with 8 bases that match TRBD2. The CDR3 has 13 residues. V lost 5 bases to trimming and J lost 3 bases; unmatched junction nucleotides: 2. From germline, CDR1 is LNHDA and CDR2 SQIVND (reference sequence).

Remarks on this clonotype: The junction differs from germline at one of its ends, possibly a read error. This chain links TRBV5-1 with TRBJ1-1, with D possibly being TRBD1 (5 bases). In germline, CDR1 is SGHRS, CDR2 YFSETQ. The CDR3 has 15 amino acids. The CDR3 here is CASSPPGRSNTEAFF. The CDR3 DNA reads TGTGCCAGCTCCCCTCCGGGACGGTCGAACACTGAAGCTTTCTTT.

This sequence joins TRBV27 and TRBJ2-1; D is unresolved. Germline-derived CDR1 and CDR2 are MNHEY and SMNVEV (reference sequence). V lost 2 bases and J 5 bases, leaving 4 bases between the germline ends. The length of the CDR3 is 12 residues. DNA for the CDR3: TGTGCCAGCAGTTTAAATAACAATGAGCAGTTCTTC. Its protein product is CASSLNNNEQFF.

The V gene is TRBV7-2, the J gene TRBJ2-5; 12 bases fit TRBD2. Germline values: CDR1 SGHTA, CDR2 FQGNSA. The CDR3 extends over 18 amino acids. Germline trimming cut 1 base from V and 5 bases from J; bases unmatched to any gene: 11. The CDR3 sequence: CASSLDWASGGAAETQYF. The CDR3, as DNA: TGTGCCAGCAGCTTAGACTGGGCTAGCGGGGGGGCAGCGGAGACCCAGTACTTC.

This clonotype was seen repeatedly, ten times or more. The rearrangement uses TRBV27 and TRBJ2-1; D is uncertain. This CDR3 region has 14 residues. Germline V CDR1 and CDR2: MNHEY, SMNVEV (reference sequence). V lost 6 bases and J 3 bases, leaving 12 bases between the germline ends. The CDR3 DNA sequence: TGTGCCAGCAGCCCCGGATCGAACTACAATGAGCAGTTCTTC. This sequence encodes CASSPGSNYNEQFF.

This clonotype was recorded many times. V usage is TRBV15 and J usage is TRBJ2-3, with D unclear. V dropped 5 bases and J dropped 3 bases, with 9 bases sitting between them. CDR1 is LNHNV, CDR2 YYDKDF, per germline (reference sequence). The CDR3 extends over 13 amino acids. CDR3 residues: CATSPPRTDTQYF. CDR3 DNA: TGTGCCACCAGCCCCCCTAGGACAGATACGCAGTATTTT.

The rearrangement links TRBV7-2 to TRBJ2-1; D may be TRBD2 (6 bases). The V end was cut by 9 bases, the J end by 2 bases, with 20 bases between. The CDR3 covers 16 residues. The germline gives CDR1 SGHTA, CDR2 FQGNSA. The CDR3 DNA follows: TGTGCCAGTAGTATAGCGGCAGGGTTTACCTACAATGAGCAGTTCTTC. It yields the protein CASSIAAGFTYNEQFF.

The chain is built from TRBV20-1 and TRBJ2-5; no reliable D call. Germline CDR1 and CDR2: DFQATT and SNEGSKA (reference sequence). The CDR3 length is 14 residues. V was trimmed by 0 bases and J by 2 bases, leaving 10 bases between them. CDR3 amino acids: CSARDQARQETQYF. DNA of the CDR3: TGCAGTGCTAGAGATCAAGCTAGACAAGAGACCCAGTACTTC.

The V and J genes are TRBV12-5 and TRBJ1-1, with D perhaps TRBD1 (5 bases). The CDR3 contains 12 residues. Trimming left V 6 bases short and J 4 bases short, with 9 bases between. Germline assignment: CDR1 LGHNT and CDR2 FRNRAP. In DNA form, the CDR3 reads TGTGCTAGTGGACCAGGGACCACTGAAGCTTTCTTT. Residues: CASGPGTTEAFF.

This clonotype was seen a handful of times. The chain joins TRBV7-2 to TRBJ2-5; maybe TRBD1 (6 bases). CDR1 and CDR2 (germline): SGHTA, FQGNSA. Between the trimmed V and J ends, which lost 5 bases and 7 bases, there was a span of 14 bases. The CDR3 covers 13 residues. CDR3 region: CASSLRQEGTQYF. CDR3 nucleotide sequence: TGTGCCAGCAGCCTCCGACAGGAAGGGACCCAGTACTTC.

This clonotype has a count of ten or more. The chain couples TRBV10-3 to TRBJ2-1; D uncertain. V shed 8 bases and J shed 0 bases, with 11 bases lying between them. CDR1 ENHRY and CDR2 SYGVKD come from the germline V gene. CDR3 size: 14 residues. The CDR3 DNA follows: TGTGCCATCTTAAATAGGAGCTCCTACAATGAGCAGTTCTTC. It yields the protein CAILNRSSYNEQFF.

This clonotype occurred once. The chain links TRBV7-9 to TRBJ2-5; TRBD1 matches 10 bases. The V gene's germline CDR1 is SEHNR and CDR2 FQNEAQ (reference sequence). The CDR3 totals 15 residues. V gave up 5 bases and J gave up 7 bases; unmatched junction bases: 10. CDR3 nucleotide sequence: TGTGCCAGCAGCCCGGGGACAGGGGATTATGGGACCCAGTACTTC. Translation: CASSPGTGDYGTQYF.

This clonotype was observed at least ten times. J is TRBJ2-2 and V is TRBV2; TRBD2 matches 7 bases. Germline V gene data show CDR1 as SNHLY and CDR2 as FYNNEI. The CDR3 totals 17 residues. The V segment lost 1 base and the J segment 4 bases; nucleotides outside the gene matches: 9. CDR3 nucleotide sequence: TGTGCCAGCAGTGAAGTTGGCACCCGCGGGGGCACCGGGGAGCTGTTTTTT. Translated, it gives CASSEVGTRGGTGELFF.

This clonotype was recorded at least ten times. This sequence joins TRBV6-2 or TRBV6-3 and TRBJ1-5; D is uncertain. Trimming shortened V by 4 bases and J by 0 bases, and 4 bases separated the two germline ends. The length of the CDR3 is 13 residues. Germline V lookup: CDR1 MNHEY, CDR2 SVGEGT. The CDR3 DNA is TGTGCCAGCAGTTTCGATAGCAATCAGCCCCAGCATTTT. This translates into CASSFDSNQPQHF.

This chain uses TRBV5-4 with TRBJ2-3; 9 bases are a match to TRBD2. CDR1 and CDR2 (germline): SGHNT, YYREEE (reference sequence). This CDR3 is built from 19 residues. With 4 bases clipped from V and 2 bases from J, the junction kept 17 bases outside the gene matches. CDR3 sequence: CASSRPVLAGGPVTDTQYF. The CDR3 coding sequence is TGTGCCAGCAGCCGCCCCGTTTTGGCGGGGGGGCCTGTCACAGATACGCAGTATTTT.

This clonotype was seen at least ten times. This chain links TRBV25-1 with TRBJ1-2; no firm D call. This CDR3 comprises 13 residues. From germline, CDR1 is MGHDK and CDR2 SYGVNS. Trimming stripped 7 bases from V and 3 bases from J, with 12 bases between. This CDR3 reads CASMSDTDYGYTF. The DNA for the CDR3 is TGTGCCAGCATGAGCGACACGGACTATGGCTACACCTTC.

A few counts support this clonotype. The V gene is TRBV5-6, the J gene TRBJ1-1; TRBD1 might be the D (5 bases). V was cut by 5 bases and J by 4 bases, with 15 bases left in between. Germline V gene lookup returns CDR1 SGHDT and CDR2 YYEEEE. The CDR3 spans 14 residues. This chain's CDR3 is CASSWGPVGTEAFF. The CDR3 bases are TGTGCCAGCAGTTGGGGCCCCGTGGGCACTGAAGCTTTCTTT.

This clonotype was counted once. This chain links TRBV4-3 with TRBJ2-2; D perhaps matches TRBD2 (7 bases). This CDR3 is built from 16 residues. Trimming removed 1 base at V and 4 bases at J, with 13 bases between. The germline CDR1 and CDR2 sequences are LGHNA and YSLEER. The CDR3 nucleotides are TGCGCCAGCAGCCAAGGGGCGGGGGCCACCACCGGGGAGCTGTTTTTT. Amino acids: CASSQGAGATTGELFF.